These 25 T cell receptor beta chains share one sample of origin, sequenced in a study of metastatic and nonmetastatic thyroid tumors. TCRdb re-called clones from the PCR reads using MiXCR. The profile shows fewer than 40,000 clones, about a fifth of them singletons. Every patient underwent thyroid surgery untreated. The sample consisted of tumor tissue. The receptor set was obtained from a male donor with papillary thyroid cancer or a benign thyroid nodule (not recorded which). Some clones in this sample may be carry-over from other donors' samples.

The chain links TRBV6-2 or TRBV6-3 to TRBJ2-5; 8 positions agree with TRBD2. The ends lost 4 bases at V and 8 bases at J; junction bases unmatched: 21. CDR3 length: 18 amino acids. The germline gives CDR1 MNHEY, CDR2 SVGEGT. The CDR3 here is CASSCEIQAGAPWGTQYF. The DNA of the CDR3 is TGTGCCAGCAGTTGCGAAATACAAGCGGGAGCCCCCTGGGGCACCCAGTACTTC.

This clone is deemed medium-sized. The rearrangement links TRBV28 to TRBJ1-1; 9 positions agree with TRBD1. The CDR3 sequence is 16 residues long. V lost 3 bases to trimming and J lost 3 bases; unmatched junction nucleotides: 8. Germline V gives CDR1 MDHEN, CDR2 SYDVKM. CDR3: CASSFYRGLRDTEAFF. For the CDR3, the DNA is TGTGCCAGCAGTTTCTACAGGGGGCTTCGGGACACTGAAGCTTTCTTT.

This clone was counted at least ten times. The rearrangement uses TRBV6-1 and TRBJ2-3; D gene uncertain. Looked up from germline, CDR1 is MNHNS and CDR2 is SASEGT. Trimming removed 7 bases from V and 0 bases from J, with 5 bases in between. There are 12 residues in the CDR3. The CDR3 sequence: CASKGSTDTQYF. The DNA of the CDR3 is TGTGCCAGCAAGGGTAGCACAGATACGCAGTATTTT.

This clone was seen ten or more times. The chain uses TRBV3-1 and TRBJ2-1, with 12 bases that match TRBD2. Per the germline V gene, CDR1 is LGHDT and CDR2 is YNNKEL (reference sequence). V shed 0 bases, J shed 7 bases, and the junction held 7 bases outside the gene matches. The CDR3 spans 17 residues. The chain's CDR3 is CASSQDLAGGPRNEQFF. CDR3 coding DNA: TGTGCCAGCAGCCAAGACCTAGCGGGAGGGCCGAGGAATGAGCAGTTCTTC.

There are a few counts of this clone. This sequence joins TRBV6-1 and TRBJ1-1; D remains ambiguous. This CDR3 has 15 residues. Looked up from germline, CDR1 is MNHNS and CDR2 is SASEGT. The germline V and J ends were trimmed by 0 bases and 8 bases, with 16 bases remaining between them. The DNA of the CDR3 is TGTGCCAGCAGTGAAGCACATGTTTTTACCTCCGAAGCTTTCTTT. It specifies CASSEAHVFTSEAFF.

A few counts support this clone. The rearrangement joins TRBV27 to TRBJ2-1; D is unclear. V was trimmed by 3 bases and J by 3 bases, leaving 12 bases between them. The germline CDR1 and CDR2 sequences are MNHEY and SMNVEV (reference sequence). The CDR3 is 15 residues long. The CDR3 spells CASSFTGPYYNEQFF. The CDR3 nucleotides are TGTGCCAGCAGTTTCACCGGGCCTTACTACAATGAGCAGTTCTTC.

This clone was detected many times. The chain recombines TRBV28 with TRBJ1-1; TRBD1 might be the D (5 bases). The V end was cut by 8 bases, the J end by 2 bases, with 15 bases between. The CDR3 contains 14 residues. Germline CDR1 MDHEN, CDR2 SYDVKM. The CDR3 reads CASGRRTTNTEAFF. Here the CDR3 DNA reads TGTGCCAGCGGACGAAGGACAACCAACACTGAAGCTTTCTTT.

This clone showed up just a few times. The chain joins TRBV28 to TRBJ1-1; 8 bases match TRBD1. The CDR3 is made up of 15 amino acids. Losses at the gene ends were 6 bases for V and 3 bases for J; bases not matched to a gene: 9. CDR1 and CDR2 (germline): MDHEN, SYDVKM. In DNA, the CDR3 is TGTGCCAGCAGCTTAAATCCAGGGGGCTACACTGAAGCTTTCTTT. It codes for CASSLNPGGYTEAFF.

The chain uses TRBV10-3 and TRBJ2-7; 11 nucleotides line up with TRBD1. Trimming at V came to 6 bases and at J to 3 bases, leaving 7 bases not matched to a gene. CDR1 is ENHRY and CDR2 is SYGVKD in the germline V gene. The CDR3 extends over 15 amino acids. The CDR3 coding sequence is TGTGCCATCAGGGGGGACAGGGGGTTAAACTACGAGCAGTACTTC. Its translation: CAIRGDRGLNYEQYF.

The gene calls are TRBV12-3 or TRBV12-4 and TRBJ2-1; D perhaps matches TRBD2 (7 bases). CDR3 length: 18 residues. The V gene lost 3 bases and the J gene lost 9 bases, with 27 bases spanning the gap. Here the CDR3 reads CASSLALRGGLGGTEQFF. The CDR3 nucleotides read TGTGCCAGCAGTTTGGCCCTTCGCGGGGGCCTTGGGGGCACTGAGCAGTTCTTC.

This clone was observed at least ten times. The genes are TRBV7-2 and TRBJ2-1; 7 bases are shared with TRBD2. V lost 2 bases and J lost 0; bases outside the gene matches: 4. The CDR3 is made up of 16 amino acids. CDR1 SGHTA and CDR2 FQGNSA come from the germline V gene. In DNA, the CDR3 is TGTGCCAGCAGCTTAAGCGGGATTAGCTCCTACAATGAGCAGTTCTTC. This gives the protein CASSLSGISSYNEQFF. Full variable domain (rest looked up from reference TRBV7-2 and TRBJ2-1): GAGVSQSPSNKVTEKGKDVELRCDPISGHTALYWYRQSLGQGLEFLIYFQGNSAPDKSGLPSDRFSAERTGGSVSTLTIQRTQQEDSAVYLCASSLSGISSYNEQFFGPGTRLTVL.

This clone was detected ten times or more. The J gene is TRBJ1-4, the V gene TRBV9; a weak D match, TRBD1 (6 bases). This CDR3 spans 15 amino acids. Germline V lookup: CDR1 SGDLS, CDR2 YYNGEE. V gave up 4 bases and J gave up 1 base, with 11 bases separating them. As DNA, the CDR3 is TGTGCCAGCAGCTCCCGGGGGCGAACTAATGAAAAACTGTTTTTT. This codes for CASSSRGRTNEKLFF.

This rearrangement joins TRBV27 to TRBJ1-1; D call uncertain. The V end was cut by 5 bases, the J end by 5 bases, with 18 bases between. This CDR3 region has 15 residues. Germline values: CDR1 MNHEY, CDR2 SMNVEV (reference sequence). CDR3 coding DNA: TGTGCCAGCAGTCTTAACTGGCGGGTGGAAACTGAAGCTTTCTTT. Translated, it gives CASSLNWRVETEAFF.

Concerning this clone: An end of the junction does not agree with germline; a read error may underlie this. The CDR3 sequence is CATRQGGITGELFF. The CDR3 DNA sequence: TGTGCCACCAGACAGGGGGGGATCACCGGGGAGCTTTTTTTT. This chain joins TRBV27 and TRBJ2-2; the match to TRBD1 covers 9 bases. Germline V CDR1 and CDR2: MNHEY, SMNVEV (reference sequence). The CDR3 covers 14 residues.

By its share, this clone is medium-sized. V is TRBV19 and J is TRBJ2-2; D possibly corresponds to TRBD1 (6 bases). Germline V CDR1 and CDR2: LNHDA, SQIVND (reference sequence). The CDR3 consists of 14 residues. V shed 10 bases and J shed 0 bases, with 12 bases lying between them. The CDR3 region has the DNA TGTGCCACAAAAAGGACAGCGAACACCGGGGAGCTGTTTTTT. It yields the protein CATKRTANTGELFF.

The chain employs TRBV19 and TRBJ1-1, with D possibly matching TRBD1 (5 bases). CDR3 size: 15 residues. Germline loops: CDR1 LNHDA, CDR2 SQIVND (reference sequence). Trimming took 3 bases from V and 3 from J, leaving 14 bases between them. CDR3 sequence: CASSIWRLGDTEAFF. The CDR3 nucleotides read TGTGCCAGTAGTATCTGGAGGCTGGGGGACACTGAAGCTTTCTTT.

The CDR3 here is CASSLPALPYEQYF. As DNA, the CDR3 is TGTGCCAGCAGCCTACCGGCACTCCCCTACGAGCAGTACTTC. The J gene is TRBJ2-7, the V gene TRBV6-1; D remains ambiguous. The length of the CDR3 is 14 residues. Germline V lookup: CDR1 MNHNS, CDR2 SASEGT. V was clipped by 6 bases and J by 2 bases, with 14 bases between them.

A few counts support this clone. The chain couples TRBV12-3 or TRBV12-4 to TRBJ2-6; D uncertain. Trimming took 1 base from V and 0 from J, leaving 16 bases between them. The CDR3 length is 19 residues. This CDR3 is CASSLDDRPFSSGANVLTF. The CDR3 DNA reads TGTGCCAGCAGTTTAGATGACCGGCCATTTAGCTCTGGGGCCAACGTCCTGACTTTC.

This clone is classed as medium-sized. The gene calls are TRBV6-1 and TRBJ2-7; TRBD2 is a possible D gene (5 bases). Germline V gene lookup returns CDR1 MNHNS and CDR2 SASEGT. The CDR3 is 13 residues long. V was shortened by 6 bases and J by 2 bases, with 11 bases between the two germline ends. The CDR3 nucleotides are TGTGCCAGCAGCGGTAGCGAGACCTACGAGCAGTACTTC. This translates into CASSGSETYEQYF.

This clone was found many times. A single base separates this from a much larger clone, so it may be a read error. The chain has TRBV18 and TRBJ1-1; tentative D call: TRBD1 (5 bases). The CDR3 is 13 amino acids. Germline V gene sequence: CDR1 KGHSH, CDR2 LQKENI. CDR3 nucleotides: TGTGCCAGCTCACCTAGTCAGGACACTGAAGCTCTCTTT. Translating it yields CASSPSQDTEALF.

This clone is labeled as medium-sized. The chain carries TRBV27 and TRBJ2-7, with 8 bases identical to TRBD2. Germline loops: CDR1 MNHEY, CDR2 SMNVEV (reference sequence). The CDR3 sequence is 11 residues long. V was pared by 7 bases and J by 6 bases, with 2 bases of the junction left unmatched. CDR3 loop: CASTGRGEQYF. The CDR3 region has the DNA TGTGCCAGCACCGGGAGGGGCGAGCAGTACTTC.

This clone appeared many times. The sample contains more than one DNA sequence encoding this CDR3. The V call is TRBV7-3, the J call TRBJ2-1; possible D gene TRBD1, 6 bases. Trimming left V 5 bases short and J 8 bases short, with 16 bases between. Germline V gives CDR1 SGHTA, CDR2 FQGTGA. The CDR3 is 14 amino acids. For the CDR3, the DNA is TGTGCCAGCAGCCCGCAGACAGGAGGCCATGAGCAGTTCTTC. Encoded protein: CASSPQTGGHEQFF.

Only a few counts were recorded for this clone. The chain combines TRBV28 with TRBJ2-7; D gene ambiguous. Trimming stripped 11 bases from V and 4 bases from J, with 21 bases between. The germline CDR1 and CDR2 sequences are MDHEN and SYDVKM. The CDR3 consists of 14 residues. The CDR3, as DNA: TGTGCCTGCGCGCCTGGTGGCACCATGTACGAGCAGTACTTC. Amino acid sequence: CACAPGGTMYEQYF.

This clone was detected once. The V and J genes are TRBV11-1 and TRBJ2-1; D uncertain. Between the trimmed V and J ends, which lost 2 bases and 7 bases, there was a span of 12 bases. Germline loops: CDR1 SGHAT, CDR2 FQDESV (reference sequence). The CDR3 sequence is 14 residues long. The CDR3 sequence: CASSLIGRINEQFF. The CDR3 region has the DNA TGTGCCAGCAGCTTAATAGGCAGGATAAATGAGCAGTTCTTC.

This clone was recorded at least ten times. The rearrangement uses TRBV19 and TRBJ1-2; no reliable D call. V gave up 3 bases and J gave up 1 base, with 9 bases separating them. There are 14 residues in the CDR3. CDR1 and CDR2 from the germline V gene are LNHDA and SQIVND (reference sequence). The CDR3 sequence: CASSMGNLNYGYTF. The CDR3 nucleotides are TGTGCCAGTAGTATGGGCAACCTTAACTATGGCTACACCTTC.